This T cell receptor beta chain was observed in a study of regulatory T cells in long-lasting Graves disease (dated by TCRdb to the early 2020s). For the study in its entirety: Persistent Graves' disease meant more than 5 years of antithyroid drug treatment with TSH receptor autoantibodies that stayed positive. This study used TCR sequencing and RNA sequencing of peripheral blood to compare persistent Graves' disease patients against newly diagnosed Graves' disease patients. The study took place in China and was registered as a clinical trial. A total of 35 or so samples underwent TCR sequencing: around 13 from persistent and roughly 20 from newly diagnosed Graves' disease patients. In the clinical cohort, patients with persistent Graves' disease had used antithyroid drugs for an average of around ten years.

V lost 5 bases and J lost 0 bases; the stretch between them is 13 bases long. Reading from cysteine to phenylalanine, the CDR3 counts 15 amino acids. Solely the CDR3 DNA is kept, with 45 bases framed from the first base. The germline V gene encodes CDR1 SGHDN and CDR2 FVKESK. The library was made by multiplex PCR. TCRdb records Illumina HiSeq 4000 as the sequencer. TCR beta libraries were built with iRepertoire HTBI primers and Arm-PCR amplification of CDR3 regions. PCR products were gel purified before sequencing. Under the source paper's analysis protocol: Across samples, 60 to 80 TRBV and 15 or so TRBJ segments were identified and used for gene usage analysis of CDR3 amino acid clonotypes. COPE and FqMerger were used to merge filtered high-quality paired reads into contigs. BLAST was used to align contigs to IMGT TRBV, TRBD and TRBJ reference genes, with CDR3 defined following IMGT. Clonotypes above 0.1% frequency were classified as highly expanded clones. Repertoire diversity was measured by Shannon entropy, and V-J evenness by the Gini coefficient. Clonotypes shared by more than one individual were considered public. TCRdb ran its own pipeline on the public reads, namely fastp trimming at Q25 and MiXCR clone calling, and kept in-frame beta chains. Every distinct CDR3 protein forms one entry, paired with its most common genes and DNA. The V and J calls here are based on TCRdb, not the publication. In all, the sample holds roughly 430,000 distinct CDR3 sequences, and around 23% of those were seen once. The top ten clonotypes cover roughly an eighth of the sample.

The sample's time point label is to be understood as: persistent/refractory GD, antithyroid drugs over 5 years with positive TRAb. For both TCR sequencing and RNA sequencing, RNA was extracted from PBMCs using TRIzol. Graves' disease was diagnosed according to American Thyroid Association guidelines. Patients were recruited from an endocrinology department in Xi'an, China. From each patient, about 9 milliliters of peripheral blood was collected into an EDTA anticoagulant tube. Ficoll Paque Plus density gradient separation was used to isolate PBMCs, and no further T cell sorting was performed. An Agilent 2100 Bioanalyzer and agarose gel were used to check RNA quality, while a NanoDrop 2000 measured RNA concentration. What the work shows at the level of the full study, not this receptor alone: Because the primary lesion, thyroid tissue, could not be accessed, the study looked at peripheral blood alone. Only the TCR beta chain was sequenced and analyzed. Compared with newly diagnosed patients, patients with persistent Graves' disease had lower TCR Shannon entropy and fewer highly expanded clones, which suggests clonal expansion. Persistent patients shared more public clonotypes among themselves (around 3,000) than newly diagnosed patients did (about 970). The authors noted that the small sample size was a limitation that may lower accuracy. Persistent disease showed preferential use of TRBV28, TRBJ1-2 and TRBJ2-5, whereas newly diagnosed disease favored TRBV20-1 and TRBJ2-1.

This clonotype was picked up a small number of times. No antigen is known for it. Within one base of it there is no much larger clone, and no base qualities were kept. The source was peripheral blood mononuclear cells (PBMCs), collected when the disease was refractory, from a patient treated with antithyroid drugs. The receptor was derived from a female donor with Graves disease. The V and J segments used are TRBV14 and TRBJ1-2; the D gene identity is not certain. The sequenced DNA: TGTGCCAGCAGCTCGAGTCGTAGCGCTAACTATGGCTACACCTTC. This encodes CASSSSRSANYGYTF.